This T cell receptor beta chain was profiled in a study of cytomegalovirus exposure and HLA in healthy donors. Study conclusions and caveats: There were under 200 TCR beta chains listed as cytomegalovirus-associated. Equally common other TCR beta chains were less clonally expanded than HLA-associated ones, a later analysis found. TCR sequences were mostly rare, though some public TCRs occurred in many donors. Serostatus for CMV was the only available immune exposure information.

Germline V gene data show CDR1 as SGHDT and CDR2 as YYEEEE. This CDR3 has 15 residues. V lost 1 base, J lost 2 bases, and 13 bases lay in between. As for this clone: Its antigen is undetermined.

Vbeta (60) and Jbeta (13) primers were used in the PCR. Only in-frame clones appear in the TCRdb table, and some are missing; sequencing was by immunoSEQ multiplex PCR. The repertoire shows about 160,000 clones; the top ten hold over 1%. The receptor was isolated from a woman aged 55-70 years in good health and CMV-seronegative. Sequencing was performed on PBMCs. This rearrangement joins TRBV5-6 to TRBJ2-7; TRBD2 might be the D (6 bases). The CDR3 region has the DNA TGTGCCAGCAGCTTGCAGGGCGGGGTACCCTACGAGCAGTACTTC. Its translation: CASSLQGGVPYEQYF.